This entry features one T cell receptor beta chain sequence. It lacks a known antigen. It has no much larger one-base neighbor in the sample; base qualities were not kept. Sequencing took place on an Illumina HiSeq 1500. TCRdb reanalyzed the raw reads on its own, using fastp at Q25 for trimming and MiXCR for clone calling, and kept in-frame beta chains. CDR3 protein sequences are deduplicated, and each keeps its most common genes and DNA. This sample gives a few hundred thousand distinct CDR3 sequences in total; 35% to 50% of them show up just once. The biggest ten clones account for 48% of the sample. This entry comes from a study of T cell repertoires in cytomegalovirus infection (dated by TCRdb to between 2018 and 2021). A note on the overall study: The peptide stimulations were aimed at well-studied HLA-B-restricted epitopes as well as recently identified HLA-C-restricted CMV epitopes, whose presentation resists viral immunomodulation. Donor HLA type was relevant to the analysis, as public TCR beta signatures indicated carriage of CMV infection together with the matching HLA type. What the authors observed across the whole study: The ex vivo response was dominated by HLA-C-restricted CMV-specific TCR beta clonotypes, which also provided the single most frequent clonotype in two of eight donors. Cumulative frequency of public TCR beta family members discriminated carriers of CMV infection plus the relevant HLA type in this cohort and an independent roughly 350-donor cohort.

The sample's treatment or condition label, in plain terms: in vitro stimulation with specific CMV peptide epitopes to enrich CMV-specific T cells. The CDR3 covers 15 residues, taking in both the cysteine and the phenylalanine. The retained sequence is limited to the CDR3, 45 bases, with the frame set at the first base. V is shortened by 0 bases, J by 2 bases, and the region joining them spans 10 bases. CDR1 ENHRY and CDR2 SYGVKD are derived from the germline V gene. The sample in question was cultured PBMCs, obtained from culture after CMV antigen stimulation. Rearrangement joined TRBV10-3 to TRBJ1-2; possibly the D gene is TRBD1, per 5 matching bases. This sequence originates from a human donor in good health (CMV status not recorded). Some clones in this sample may be carry-over from other donors' samples. The CDR3 region has the sequence CAISESVTANYGYTF. The nucleotides are TGTGCCATCAGTGAGTCTGTGACAGCAAACTATGGCTACACCTTC.